The entry that follows covers one TCR beta chain sequence. Its antigen is not yet known. Nothing much larger sits one base from this clone, and base qualities are not available. The immunoSEQ kit was used, according to the manufacturer's recommendations, to generate TCR beta libraries from genomic DNA. To prepare libraries, a first multiplex PCR with proprietary primers was run, followed by a second PCR that added unique barcodes, and a bead cleanup was done after each round. Each sample batch included a kit-provided positive control reaction and a negative control reaction. The final libraries underwent checking on an Agilent 4200 TapeStation D1000 ScreenTape, volumetric pooling, and quantification by qPCR. Sequencing was performed on an Illumina NextSeq500 using a MidOutput 150-cycle cartridge, with 156 Read1 cycles, 15 Index1 cycles, and the kit custom primers. The pooled library was loaded at approximately 0.92 pM with around 20% PhiX control spiked in. The original pipeline was this. The vendor-processed data were analyzed in R, and a clonotype was defined as all T cells that share the same CDR3 nucleotide sequence. In the clone abundance analyses, frequencies were normalized to the 10,000 most abundant clones in each sample. Public T cell clones, averaging fewer than five per sample, were removed before analysis. A difference in abundance of at least 32-fold between compartments was used to define tumor-enriched and baseline blood-enriched clonotypes. A beta-binomial differential abundance model was used to identify clonotypes that expanded or contracted between blood time points. Tumor-blood repertoire similarity was measured with the Baroni-Urbani and Buser coefficient, and group comparisons used two-tailed Wilcoxon tests in R. What TCRdb holds here is the immuneACCESS table cut down to in-frame rearrangements. Part of the clones is not present; checked against another copy, under half of the missing clones reflect an unresolved V gene, and the others are unexplained. The DNA was the basis for D and trimming; V, J and clone size are from that table. Counted in this sample were 120,000 or so clones; roughly four fifths of them appeared once. Clones ranked in the top ten supply under 2.5% of the sample.

The sample belongs to a study of radiation and T cells in renal cell carcinoma (TCRdb year 2020). For the wider study: Samples were obtained from a clinical trial, in which 15 Gy stereotactic body radiation therapy was delivered to primary renal cell carcinomas and nephrectomy was performed 4 weeks later. TCR beta sequencing covered 55 or so samples in total, comprising about 26 tumors and approximately 27 peripheral blood samples. Across all 50 or so samples, 4,016,671 unique CDR3 nucleotide sequences, encoding 2,658,974 unique CDR3 amino acid sequences, were identified.

General study outcomes and caveats: Because pretreatment tumor biopsies were not available, the baseline intratumoral presence of clonotypes could not be determined. Changes in the blood repertoire were not tracked past 4 weeks after treatment. With a single-armed trial design, the study had no way to address how radiation dose or scheduling affects the TCR repertoire. An increase in top tumor clonotypes in blood was observed from baseline to 2 weeks post-radiation, followed by contraction by 4 weeks, which was taken to suggest transient expansion of tumor-resident clones.

According to the study, the label for this sample's time point signals: blood 2 weeks post-SBRT. The treatment or condition label here, explained by the study, means: 15 Gy SBRT to primary tumor, nephrectomy 4 weeks later. To follow tumor-enriched clonotypes, serial peripheral blood was collected from radiation-treated patients at baseline and at 2 weeks and 4 weeks after SBRT. Every patient's renal cell carcinoma showed clear cell pathology. Genomic DNA for TCR sequencing was prepared using the QIAamp DNA Blood Mini Kit (Qiagen). The analyses included just those samples that passed every quality control check. According to the germline V gene, CDR1 reads MNHEY and CDR2 reads SVGAGI. From cysteine to phenylalanine, the CDR3 is 14 amino acids long. Only the CDR3 region is kept as DNA, spanning 42 bases read in frame from base 1. The V end loses 6 bases and the J end loses 3 bases, and a stretch of 12 bases separates them.

This specimen was blood, taken from a patient whose treatment included radiotherapy and nephrectomy. The chain is made from TRBV6-5 and TRBJ1-3; TRBD1 could be the D gene, as 6 bases match. This clonotype was obtained from a woman aged 60 to 75 with renal cell carcinoma. For the CDR3, the sequence is CASSPVGGGNTIYF. The sequence in DNA is TGTGCCAGCAGCCCGGTAGGGGGTGGAAACACCATATATTTT.